This TCR beta chain comes out of a study of T cell repertoires in cytomegalovirus infection. Trimming cost V 0 bases and J 5 bases, with 8 bases left between them. The CDR3 totals 14 residues. The germline gives CDR1 SGHNT, CDR2 YYREEE (reference sequence). TCRdb independently ran MiXCR on the reads; one entry per CDR3 protein. The profile covers about 190,000 distinct CDR3 sequences, with roughly 27% appearing a single time and under 35% taken by the ten largest. This clonotype was sampled from a human donor in good health (CMV status not recorded). Some clones in this sample may be carry-over from other donors' samples. The gene calls are TRBV5-4 and TRBJ2-2; no firm D call. Sequencing was done on a sample of PBMCs. CDR3 region: CASSLDWGTGELFF. The CDR3 nucleotides read TGTGCCAGCAGCTTGGATTGGGGAACCGGGGAGCTGTTTTTT.